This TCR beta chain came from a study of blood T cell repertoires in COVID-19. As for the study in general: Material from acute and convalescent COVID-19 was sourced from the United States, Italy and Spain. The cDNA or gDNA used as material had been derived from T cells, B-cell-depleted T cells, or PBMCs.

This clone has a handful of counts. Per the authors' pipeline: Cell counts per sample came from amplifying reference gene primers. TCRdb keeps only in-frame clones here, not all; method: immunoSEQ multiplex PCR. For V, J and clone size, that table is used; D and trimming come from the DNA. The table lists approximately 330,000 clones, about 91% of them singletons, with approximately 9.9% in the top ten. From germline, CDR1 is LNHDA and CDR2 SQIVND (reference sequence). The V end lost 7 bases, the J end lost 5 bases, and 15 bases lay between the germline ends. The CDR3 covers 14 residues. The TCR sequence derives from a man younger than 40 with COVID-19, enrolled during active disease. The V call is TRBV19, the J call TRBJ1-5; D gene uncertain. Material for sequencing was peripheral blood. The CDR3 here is CASNLVGQDQPQHF. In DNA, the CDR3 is TGTGCCAGTAACCTGGTTGGGCAGGATCAGCCCCAGCATTTT.